These T cell receptor beta chains were read from a single sample in a study of radiotherapy plus CTLA-4 blockade in lung cancer. The data were produced by immunoSEQ multiplex PCR, yet TCRdb's version contains in-frame clones alone and is incomplete. The sample consists of about 110,000 clones, approximately 87% of them appearing once. Sequencing was performed on peripheral blood, taken from a patient treated with radiotherapy plus ipilimumab. The origin of the receptors is a human donor with non-small cell lung cancer that progressed on radiotherapy plus ipilimumab. Some clones in this sample may be carry-over from other donors' samples. Both conserved end residues are part of each CDR3. Each record gives: CDR3 protein, CDR3 DNA, V gene, D gene, clone size, J gene. A D gene is named only where the DNA matches it firmly. Clone size is stated in some rows and not others, as once, few, many or a class when expanded.

CASSYSEGMDEQYF | TGTGCCAGCAGTTACTCTGAAGGGATGGACGAGCAGTACTTC | TRBV6-6 | NA | few | TRBJ2-7
CASSSQGWGGYTF | TGTGCCAGCAGCTCACAGGGGTGGGGAGGCTACACCTTC | TRBV7-8 | TRBD1 | NA | TRBJ1-2
CASSQGGRGDEKLFF | TGCGCCAGCAGCCAAGGAGGCAGGGGAGATGAAAAACTGTTTTTT | TRBV4-3 | NA | NA | TRBJ1-4
CASSLVRGLPRNTIYF | TGTGCCAGCAGCCTAGTCAGGGGACTGCCAAGAAACACCATATATTTT | TRBV5-6 | NA | once | TRBJ1-3
CASSSIGQGGFYEQYF | TGTGCCAGCAGCTCTATTGGGCAGGGCGGCTTCTACGAGCAGTACTTC | TRBV11-2 | NA | NA | TRBJ2-7
CASCPDLGPGPLHF | TGTGCCAGCTGTCCCGACCTAGGGCCAGGGCCCCTCCACTTT | TRBV2 | NA | once | TRBJ1-6
CASSQEGGPYNEQFF | TGCGCCAGCAGCCAAGAAGGGGGACCCTACAATGAGCAGTTCTTC | TRBV4-3 | NA | NA | TRBJ2-1
CASGLQWGGGSPLHF | TGTGCTAGTGGTTTGCAATGGGGAGGGGGTTCACCCCTCCACTTT | TRBV12-5 | NA | NA | TRBJ1-6
CASTRGTSGNTGELFF | TGTGCCAGCACGAGGGGGACTAGCGGGAACACCGGGGAGCTGTTTTTT | TRBV27 | TRBD2 | NA | TRBJ2-2
CASSSTGGEQPQHF | TGCGCCAGCAGCTCGACAGGGGGCGAACAGCCCCAGCATTTT | TRBV5-1 | TRBD1 | NA | TRBJ1-5
CASSLWGVNSGNTIYF | TGTGCCAGCAGTTTATGGGGGGTAAACTCTGGAAACACCATATATTTT | TRBV28 | NA | NA | TRBJ1-3
CASRLGRGPYGYTF | TGTGCCAGCAGACTCGGGCGAGGACCTTATGGCTACACCTTC | TRBV7-2 | NA | NA | TRBJ1-2
CASSLNSPGNTIYF | TGCGCCAGCAGCTTGAATAGCCCTGGAAACACCATATATTTT | TRBV5-1 | NA | NA | TRBJ1-3
CATSRDGSAWANVLTF | TGTGCCACCAGCAGAGATGGGTCGGCTTGGGCCAACGTCCTGACTTTC | TRBV15 | NA | NA | TRBJ2-6
CASSLRRAANPISGNTIYF | TGTGCCAGCAGCTTGCGTCGGGCAGCCAACCCTATTTCTGGAAACACCATATATTTT | TRBV5-4 | NA | NA | TRBJ1-3
CASSTPRDTSYQETQYF | TGTGCCAGCAGCACACCTCGGGACACAAGCTACCAAGAGACCCAGTACTTC | TRBV5-4 | NA | NA | TRBJ2-5
CASSQGQGRGSNQPQHF | TGCGCCAGCAGCCAAGGACAGGGACGGGGGAGCAATCAGCCCCAGCATTTT | TRBV4-1 | TRBD1 | once | TRBJ1-5
CATASGTESSYEQYF | TGTGCCACCGCAAGCGGGACAGAGAGCTCCTACGAGCAGTACTTC | TRBV19 | NA | few | TRBJ2-7
CASSSPLQGNTEAFF | TGTGCCAGCAGTAGTCCCCTACAGGGGAACACTGAAGCTTTCTTT | TRBV25-1 | NA | once | TRBJ1-1
CASRRRRGTDTQYF | TGTGCCAGCAGGAGGAGGAGGGGCACAGATACGCAGTATTTT | TRBV28 | NA | NA | TRBJ2-3
CARSLRTPSYEQYF | TGTGCCAGGAGCTTGAGGACTCCCTCCTACGAGCAGTACTTC | TRBV7-5 | NA | NA | TRBJ2-7
CASSLGGSNEQFF | TGTGCCAGCAGCTTAGGAGGGAGCAATGAGCAGTTCTTC | TRBV7-9 | NA | NA | TRBJ2-1
CASSFSKGQPQHF | TGTGCCAGCAGTTTTAGTAAAGGTCAGCCCCAGCATTTT | TRBV27 | NA | NA | TRBJ1-5
CASSRLAWFNYGYTF | TGTGCCAGCAGTCGGCTCGCATGGTTTAACTATGGCTACACCTTC | TRBV28 | NA | NA | TRBJ1-2
CASNAPTATSTDTQYF | TGTGCCAGCAATGCGCCAACAGCCACTAGCACAGATACGCAGTATTTT | TRBV2 | NA | NA | TRBJ2-3
CASSQRGQGTLWTDSYNSPLHF | TGCGCCAGCAGTCAACGCGGACAGGGGACCTTGTGGACCGACTCCTATAATTCACCCCTCCACTTT | TRBV23-1 | TRBD1 | NA | TRBJ1-6
CATSRDTGGYTF | TGTGCCACCAGCAGAGATACGGGTGGCTACACCTTC | TRBV15 | NA | NA | TRBJ1-2
CASSEEDKHTGELFF | TGTGCCAGCAGTGAAGAGGACAAACACACCGGGGAGCTGTTTTTT | TRBV2 | NA | NA | TRBJ2-2
CASSPYSTGAVDTQYF | TGTGCCAGCAGCCCTTATTCGACAGGGGCGGTAGATACGCAGTATTTT | TRBV7-2 | TRBD1 | NA | TRBJ2-3
CASSLGQAGVTGANVLTF | TGCGCCAGCAGCTTGGGCCAGGCTGGCGTCACTGGGGCCAACGTCCTGACTTTC | TRBV5-1 | NA | NA | TRBJ2-6
CASSLTGTLHQRSTDTQYF | TGCGCCAGCAGCCTGACCGGGACACTCCACCAGCGGAGCACAGATACGCAGTATTTT | TRBV5-1 | NA | NA | TRBJ2-3
CASSPQLIQDMNTEAFF | TGCGCCAGCAGCCCACAACTAATACAGGACATGAACACTGAAGCTTTCTTT | TRBV4-3 | NA | once | TRBJ1-1
CASRTGRDRNTEAFF | TGTGCCAGCAGGACTGGTAGGGACAGGAACACTGAAGCTTTCTTT | TRBV6-1 | TRBD1 | NA | TRBJ1-1
CASSTGTYTEAFF | TGTGCCAGCAGCACGGGAACCTACACTGAAGCTTTCTTT | TRBV5-4 | NA | NA | TRBJ1-1
CASSPRQGHNSPLHF | TGTGCCAGCAGCCCAAGACAGGGGCATAATTCACCCCTCCACTTT | TRBV4-2 | TRBD1 | NA | TRBJ1-6
CSVRGIGTDTQYF | TGCAGCGTTCGGGGGATCGGCACAGATACGCAGTATTTT | TRBV29-1 | NA | NA | TRBJ2-3
CASSLLAGGLGEQFF | TGCGCCAGCAGCTTACTAGCGGGAGGGCTAGGTGAGCAGTTCTTC | TRBV5-1 | TRBD2 | NA | TRBJ2-1
CASTPGRVYEQYF | TGTGCCAGCACTCCGGGTCGGGTCTACGAGCAGTACTTC | TRBV7-2 | NA | NA | TRBJ2-7
CASSPTGQGGFDEQFF | TGTGCCAGCAGTCCCACGGGACAGGGTGGATTTGATGAGCAGTTCTTC | TRBV28 | TRBD1 | NA | TRBJ2-1
CAWALSSYEQYF | TGTGCCTGGGCGCTAAGCTCCTACGAGCAGTACTTC | TRBV30 | NA | NA | TRBJ2-7
CASSHRDRGTGELFF | TGCGCCAGCAGCCACCGGGACAGGGGGACCGGGGAGCTGTTTTTT | TRBV5-1 | TRBD1 | NA | TRBJ2-2
CASSLNEETQYF | TGTGCCAGCAGCTTAAACGAAGAGACCCAGTACTTC | TRBV11-2 | NA | NA | TRBJ2-5
CASSLAVVRETQYF | TGCGCCAGCAGCTTGGCCGTTGTAAGGGAGACCCAGTACTTC | TRBV5-1 | NA | once | TRBJ2-5
CASEQGWAGELFF | TGCGCCAGCGAACAGGGTTGGGCCGGGGAGCTGTTTTTT | TRBV5-1 | NA | NA | TRBJ2-2